This T cell receptor (beta chain) was captured in a study of control samples from healthy donors and cancer patients. Trimming removed 6 bases from V and 6 bases from J; junction bases left unmatched: 10. Germline V CDR1 and CDR2: KGHSH, LQKENI. The length of the CDR3 is 14 residues. Generated by immunoSEQ multiplex PCR, the TCRdb table keeps only in-frame clones and is missing some. The sample lists fewer than 200,000 clones, about 94% occurring once. Sequencing was carried out using blood. The receptor comes from a woman in her sixties in good health. V gene TRBV18 combines with J gene TRBJ1-2; 7 bases map to TRBD1. CDR3 in amino acids: CASSAAEGADGYTF. The CDR3 nucleotides read TGTGCCAGCTCGGCGGCTGAGGGGGCCGATGGCTACACCTTC.